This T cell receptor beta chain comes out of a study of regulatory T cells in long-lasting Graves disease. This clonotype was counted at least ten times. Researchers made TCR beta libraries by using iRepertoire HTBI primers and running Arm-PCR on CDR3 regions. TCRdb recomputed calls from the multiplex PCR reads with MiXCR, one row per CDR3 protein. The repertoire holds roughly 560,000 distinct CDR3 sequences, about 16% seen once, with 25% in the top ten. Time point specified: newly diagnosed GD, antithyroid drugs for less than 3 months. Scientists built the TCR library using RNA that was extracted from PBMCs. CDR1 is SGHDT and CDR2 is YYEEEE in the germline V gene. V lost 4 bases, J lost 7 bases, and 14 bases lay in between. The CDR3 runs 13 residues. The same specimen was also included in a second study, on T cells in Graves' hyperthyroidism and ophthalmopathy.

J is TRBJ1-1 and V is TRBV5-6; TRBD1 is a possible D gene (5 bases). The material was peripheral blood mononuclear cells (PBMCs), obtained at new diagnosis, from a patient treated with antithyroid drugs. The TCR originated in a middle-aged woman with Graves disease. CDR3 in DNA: TGTGCCAGCAGCGCTGGGACGGGTGTTGAAGCTTTCTTT. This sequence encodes CASSAGTGVEAFF.